The 15 T cell receptor beta chains given below trace back to one sample, sequenced in a study of shared clonotypes between healthy human individuals. CD45RO-negative, CCR7-positively selected cells formed the naive CD8 fraction, excluding terminally differentiated effector memory CD45RA+ cells. TCRdb keeps only in-frame clones here, not all; method: immunoSEQ multiplex PCR. The sample has around 2,000,000 clones; 85% to 95% are singletons. The sample consisted of naive CD8+ T cells from PBMCs. The receptors here all came from a man aged 18 to 30 in good health. Some clones in this sample may be carry-over from other donors' samples.

The CDR3 sequence is CASSRAGGGWIHF. Written as DNA, the CDR3 is TGTGCCAGCAGCCGAGCGGGGGGAGGGTGGATCCATTTT. The gene calls are TRBV14 and TRBJ1-5; possibly TRBD1 for D (5 bases). Germline V gene lookup returns CDR1 SGHDN and CDR2 FVKESK. CDR3 length: 13 amino acids. V dropped 4 bases and J dropped 16 bases, with 20 bases sitting between them.

This chain uses TRBV27 with TRBJ2-7; 7 nucleotides match TRBD1. Germline V lookup: CDR1 MNHEY, CDR2 SMNVEV (reference sequence). The CDR3 has 14 amino acids. Trimming took 4 bases from V and 6 from J; bases not matched to a gene: 9. CDR3: CASSYRDSLGEQYF. The CDR3 nucleotides read TGTGCCAGCAGTTATCGGGACAGCCTCGGCGAGCAGTACTTC.

Comments on this clone: Within the sample, other DNA sequences also encode this same CDR3. V usage is TRBV4-3 and J usage is TRBJ2-1; 12 bases align to TRBD2. The CDR3 extends over 18 amino acids. The V gene end was trimmed by 1 base and the J gene end by 0 bases; junction bases not matched to a gene: 4. Germline V gene lookup returns CDR1 LGHNA and CDR2 YSLEER. The CDR3 region is CASSQGLAGALSYNEQFF. CDR3 nucleotide sequence: TGCGCCAGCAGCCAAGGACTAGCGGGGGCCCTCTCCTACAATGAGCAGTTCTTC.

The chain links TRBV23-1 to TRBJ2-7, with TRBD1 matching 7 bases. TRBV23-1 is labeled an ORF, and its function is uncertain. V was clipped by 2 bases and J by 2 bases; unmatched bases: 9. This CDR3 has 16 residues. The CDR3 coding sequence is TGCGCCAGCAGTCAACAAGGGGGCGTTAGCCCCTACGAGCAGTACTTC. Its translation: CASSQQGGVSPYEQYF.

The V gene is TRBV5-1, the J gene TRBJ1-3, with 9 bases matching TRBD1. The CDR3 is 18 residues long. J lost 0 bases, V lost 4 bases, and 11 bases had no gene match. Germline lookup yields CDR1 SGHRS and CDR2 YFSETQ. The CDR3 spells CASSRGWGDRDSGNTIYF. The CDR3 coding sequence is TGCGCCAGCAGCCGGGGATGGGGGGACAGGGACTCTGGAAACACCATATATTTT.

The CDR3 here is CASRTDRGHTEAFF. CDR3 DNA sequence: TGTGCCAGCAGAACCGACAGGGGACACACTGAAGCTTTCTTT. The chain carries TRBV5-4 and TRBJ1-1, with 8 bases identical to TRBD1. Germline CDR1 reads SGHNT; CDR2 reads YYREEE (reference sequence). The CDR3 is made up of 14 amino acids. The V gene end was trimmed by 5 bases and the J gene end by 3 bases; junction bases not matched to a gene: 6.

This clone came up once. V is TRBV6-1 and J is TRBJ1-1; D possibly corresponds to TRBD1 (6 bases). The CDR3 sequence is 14 residues long. Trimming cost V 8 bases and J 3 bases, with 16 bases left between them. Germline-derived CDR1 and CDR2 are MNHNS and SASEGT. The CDR3 region is CASSRRTVHTEAFF. The CDR3 coding sequence is TGTGCCAGCTCCCGGCGGACAGTCCACACTGAAGCTTTCTTT.

This chain links TRBV29-1 with TRBJ1-2; TRBD1 aligns across 7 bases. This CDR3 is 14 amino acids long. Germline CDR1 reads SQVTM; CDR2 reads ANQGSEA. Losses at the gene ends were 4 bases for V and 4 bases for J; bases not matched to a gene: 9. CDR3 protein: CSVVLDRISYGYTF. The CDR3 nucleotides are TGCAGCGTTGTTCTGGACAGGATCTCCTATGGCTACACCTTC.

In nucleotides, the CDR3 is TGTGCCAGCAGTCTACTCGGGACCCAGGGAACTGAAGCTTTCTTT. Protein sequence: CASSLLGTQGTEAFF. This rearrangement joins TRBV27 to TRBJ1-1; a weak D match, TRBD1 (5 bases). V shed 5 bases and J shed 5 bases, with 18 bases lying between them. Germline CDR1 is MNHEY and CDR2 is SMNVEV (reference sequence). This CDR3 spans 15 amino acids.

This clone occurred once. The rearrangement joins TRBV21-1 to TRBJ2-4; the table gives TRBD2 as D, unverified against the DNA. TRBV21-1 has pseudogene status. The CDR3 runs to 16 residues. The CDR3 here is CASSKIRRAGGAIQYF. The CDR3 DNA sequence: TGTGCCAGCAGCAAAATTCGTAGGGCGGGAGGGGCCATTCAGTACTTC.

This clone occurred once. The chain links TRBV9 to TRBJ2-1; no reliable D call. The CDR3 loop spans 12 amino acids. Trimming left V 4 bases short and J 9 bases short, with 11 bases between. The germline gives CDR1 SGDLS, CDR2 YYNGEE. The CDR3 spells CASSSEFAEQFF. Here the CDR3 DNA reads TGTGCCAGCAGCTCGGAGTTCGCTGAGCAGTTCTTC.

A note on this clone: Other nucleotide sequences in the sample specify the same CDR3. The rearrangement uses TRBV6-5 and TRBJ2-7, with D perhaps TRBD1 (6 bases). The CDR3 runs to 13 residues. V lost 2 bases, J lost 3 bases, and 8 bases lay in between. Germline V gene sequence: CDR1 MNHEY, CDR2 SVGAGI. CDR3 residues: CASSYGRGYEQYF. Written as DNA, the CDR3 is TGTGCCAGCAGTTACGGCAGGGGCTACGAGCAGTACTTC.

The V call is TRBV6-5, the J call TRBJ1-2, with D perhaps TRBD1 (5 bases). Trimming removed 7 bases at V and 5 bases at J, with 17 bases between. The CDR3 loop spans 14 amino acids. CDR1 and CDR2 from the germline V gene are MNHEY and SVGAGI. In DNA form, the CDR3 reads TGTGCCAGCACCCTGAGGGGTAGTGCTTATGGCTACACCTTC. This sequence encodes CASTLRGSAYGYTF.

The chain couples TRBV10-2 to TRBJ1-2; D is unclear. Trimming shortened V by 8 bases and J by 4 bases, and 23 bases separated the two germline ends. The CDR3 is 16 residues long. Germline assignment: CDR1 WSHSY and CDR2 SAAADI. The CDR3 region is CASGNMGLDPFYGYTF. CDR3 nucleotides: TGCGCCAGCGGTAATATGGGCCTGGACCCTTTCTATGGCTACACCTTC.

This chain links TRBV27 with TRBJ1-2, with no clear D. The CDR3 totals 14 residues. V was cut by 6 bases and J by 5 bases, with 16 bases left in between. CDR1 is MNHEY, CDR2 SMNVEV, per germline (reference sequence). CDR3 nucleotide sequence: TGTGCCAGCAGAAACATCCACTCGGGGTATGGCTACACCTTC. It yields the protein CASRNIHSGYGYTF.